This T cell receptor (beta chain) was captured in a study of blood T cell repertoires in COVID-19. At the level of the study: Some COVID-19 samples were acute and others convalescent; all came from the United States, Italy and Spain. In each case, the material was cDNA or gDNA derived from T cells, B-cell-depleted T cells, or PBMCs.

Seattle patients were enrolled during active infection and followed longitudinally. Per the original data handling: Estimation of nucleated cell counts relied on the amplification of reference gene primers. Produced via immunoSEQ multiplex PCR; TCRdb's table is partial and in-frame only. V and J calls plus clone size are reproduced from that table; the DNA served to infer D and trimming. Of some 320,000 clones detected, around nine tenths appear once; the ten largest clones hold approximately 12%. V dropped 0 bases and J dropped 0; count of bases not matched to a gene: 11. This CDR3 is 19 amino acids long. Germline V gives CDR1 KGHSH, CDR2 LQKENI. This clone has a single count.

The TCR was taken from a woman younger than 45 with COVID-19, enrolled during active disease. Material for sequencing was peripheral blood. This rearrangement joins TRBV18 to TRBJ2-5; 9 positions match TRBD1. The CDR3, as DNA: TGTGCCAGCTCACCACCGGGGGACAGGGAGTGTTATGACCAAGAGACCCAGTACTTC. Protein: CASSPPGDRECYDQETQYF.